This record concerns one T cell receptor (beta chain) sequence. What it binds is not known. Clinical symptoms, serum thyroxine, TRAb, thyroid ultrasound and orbital computed tomography formed the basis of diagnosis. This sample is drawn from a study of Graves' ophthalmopathy and Graves' hyperthyroidism. Study results and limitations: The model's prediction of ophthalmopathy progression had approximately 67% sensitivity and 72% to 75% specificity. With about 86% sensitivity and 70% to 82% specificity, a 13-signature model separated ophthalmopathy from stable hyperthyroidism.

The CDR3 totals 17 residues. CDR1 is LNHDA and CDR2 is SQIVND in the germline V gene (reference sequence). V dropped 1 base and J dropped 0 bases, with 16 bases sitting between them. For repertoire sequencing, the TCR beta CDR3 regions were amplified from RNA transcripts. The first-round RT-PCR employed HTBI primers together with the Qiagen OneStep RT-PCR kit. A multiplex PCR was then performed as the second round. Via MiXCR, TCRdb re-called the multiplex PCR reads, giving one row per CDR3 protein. The sample lists roughly 1.1 million distinct CDR3 sequences; about 36% were seen once. The receptor comes from an adult man with Graves' hyperthyroidism. The chain couples TRBV19 to TRBJ2-7, with a weak D call TRBD2 (5 bases). The sample taken for sequencing was peripheral blood or thyroid tissue (not recorded which). CDR3: CASSIVPSGASSYEQYF. CDR3 in DNA: TGTGCCAGTAGTATAGTTCCCAGCGGTGCGAGCTCCTACGAGCAGTACTTC.